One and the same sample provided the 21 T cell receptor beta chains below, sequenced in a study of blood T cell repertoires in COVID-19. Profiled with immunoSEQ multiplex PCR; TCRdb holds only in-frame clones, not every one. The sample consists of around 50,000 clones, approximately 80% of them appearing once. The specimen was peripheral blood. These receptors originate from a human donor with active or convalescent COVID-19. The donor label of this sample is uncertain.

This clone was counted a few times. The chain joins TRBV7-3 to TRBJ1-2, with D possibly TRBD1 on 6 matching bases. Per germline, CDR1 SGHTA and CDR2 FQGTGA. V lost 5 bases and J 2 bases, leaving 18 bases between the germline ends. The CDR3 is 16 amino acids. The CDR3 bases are TGTGCCAGCAGCGAGGGGAGGGGGACTGGAAACTATGGCTACACCTTC. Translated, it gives CASSEGRGTGNYGYTF.

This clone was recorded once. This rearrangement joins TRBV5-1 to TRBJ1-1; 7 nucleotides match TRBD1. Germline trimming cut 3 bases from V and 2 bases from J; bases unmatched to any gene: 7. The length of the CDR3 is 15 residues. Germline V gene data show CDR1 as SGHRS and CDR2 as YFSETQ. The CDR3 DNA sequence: TGCGCCAGCAGCTCTCAGGGGGTCGCAAACACTGAAGCTTTCTTT. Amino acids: CASSSQGVANTEAFF.

The chain's CDR3 is CASKFARPPTEAFF. CDR3 nucleotide sequence: TGTGCCAGCAAGTTTGCCAGGCCACCCACTGAAGCTTTCTTT. The V and J genes are TRBV6-5 and TRBJ1-1; D is unclear. Germline values: CDR1 MNHEY, CDR2 SVGAGI. The CDR3 is 14 residues long. V lost 7 bases and J 4 bases, leaving 16 bases between the germline ends.

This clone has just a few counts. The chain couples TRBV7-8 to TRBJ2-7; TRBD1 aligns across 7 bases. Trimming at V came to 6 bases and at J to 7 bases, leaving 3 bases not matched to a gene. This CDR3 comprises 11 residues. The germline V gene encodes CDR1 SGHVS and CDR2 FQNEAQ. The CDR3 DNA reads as TGTGCCAGCAGAGAACAGGGGGAGCAGTACTTC. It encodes CASREQGEQYF.

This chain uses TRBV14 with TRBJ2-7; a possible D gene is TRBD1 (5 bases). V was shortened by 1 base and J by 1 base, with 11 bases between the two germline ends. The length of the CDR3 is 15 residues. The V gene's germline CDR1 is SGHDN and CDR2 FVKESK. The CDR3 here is CASSQARKGSYEQYF. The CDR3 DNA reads TGTGCCAGCAGCCAAGCTAGGAAGGGGTCCTACGAGCAGTACTTC.

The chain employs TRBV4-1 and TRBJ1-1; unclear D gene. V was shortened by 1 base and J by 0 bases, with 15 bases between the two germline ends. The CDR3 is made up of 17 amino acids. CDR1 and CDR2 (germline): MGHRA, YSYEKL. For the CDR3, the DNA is TGCGCCAGCAGCCAAGGTGGTAACAGTCCCATGAACACTGAAGCTTTCTTT. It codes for CASSQGGNSPMNTEAFF.

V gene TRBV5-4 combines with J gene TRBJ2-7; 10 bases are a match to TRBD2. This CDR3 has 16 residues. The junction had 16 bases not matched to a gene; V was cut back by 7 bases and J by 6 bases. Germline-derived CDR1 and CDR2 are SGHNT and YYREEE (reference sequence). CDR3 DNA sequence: TGTGCCAGCGCTGATGCCCGACTAGCGGGTGGGTTCGAGCAGTACTTC. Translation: CASADARLAGGFEQYF.

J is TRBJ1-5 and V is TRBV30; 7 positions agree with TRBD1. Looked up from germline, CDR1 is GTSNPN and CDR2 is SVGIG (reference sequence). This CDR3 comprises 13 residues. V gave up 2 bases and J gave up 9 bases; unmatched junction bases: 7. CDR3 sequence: CAWSPQGSGPQHF. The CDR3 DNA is TGTGCCTGGAGTCCACAGGGGTCCGGGCCCCAGCATTTT.

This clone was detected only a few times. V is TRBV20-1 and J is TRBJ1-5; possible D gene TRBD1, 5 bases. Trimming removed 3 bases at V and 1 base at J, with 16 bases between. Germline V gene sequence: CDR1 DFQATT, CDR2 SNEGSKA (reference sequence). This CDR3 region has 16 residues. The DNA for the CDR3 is TGCAGTGCTAGTCGTGGGCCTAGGGGCAGCAATCAGCCCCAGCATTTT. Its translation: CSASRGPRGSNQPQHF.

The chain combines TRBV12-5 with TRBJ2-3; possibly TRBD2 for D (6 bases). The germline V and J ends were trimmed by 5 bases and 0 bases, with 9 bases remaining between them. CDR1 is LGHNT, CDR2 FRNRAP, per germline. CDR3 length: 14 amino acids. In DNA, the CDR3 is TGTGCTAGTGGTACCAGCGGGAGCACAGATACGCAGTATTTT. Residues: CASGTSGSTDTQYF.

For the CDR3, the DNA is TGCGCCACCAGGAGCGGGCGAAACTCCTACGAGCAGTACTTC. As protein: CATRSGRNSYEQYF. J is TRBJ2-7 and V is TRBV5-1; a possible D gene is TRBD2 (6 bases). This CDR3 has 14 amino acids. With 9 bases removed from V and 0 bases from J, the gap between germline ends came to 16 bases. Germline V gene data show CDR1 as SGHRS and CDR2 as YFSETQ. Full variable domain (remainder filled in from reference TRBV5-1 and TRBJ2-7): KAGVTQTPRYLIKTRGQQVTLSCSPISGHRSVSWYQQTPGQGLQFLFEYFSETQRNKGNFPGRFSGRQFSNSRSEMNVSTLELGDSALYLCATRSGRNSYEQYFGPGTRLTVT.

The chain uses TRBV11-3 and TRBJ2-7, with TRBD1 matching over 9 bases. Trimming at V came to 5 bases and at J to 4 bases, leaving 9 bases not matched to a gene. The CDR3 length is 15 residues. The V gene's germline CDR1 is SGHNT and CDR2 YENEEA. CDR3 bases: TGTGCCAGCAGCCCAGGGACAGGGCATCGGTACGAGCAGTACTTC. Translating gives CASSPGTGHRYEQYF.

This chain's CDR3 is CASSDPVQGSQPQHF. The CDR3, as DNA: TGTGCCAGCAGTGATCCGGTACAGGGGTCTCAGCCCCAGCATTTT. The chain is built from TRBV2 and TRBJ1-5; 7 bases align to TRBD1. The CDR3 consists of 15 residues. Germline trimming cut 3 bases from V and 6 bases from J; bases unmatched to any gene: 8. CDR1 and CDR2 from the germline V gene are SNHLY and FYNNEI. The entire variable domain, with the rest obtained from reference TRBV2 and TRBJ1-5, is as follows: EPEVTQTPSHQVTQMGQEVILRCVPISNHLYFYWYRQILGQKVEFLVSFYNNEISEKSEIFDDQFSVERPDGSNFTLKIRSTKLEDSAMYFCASSDPVQGSQPQHFGDGTRLSIL.

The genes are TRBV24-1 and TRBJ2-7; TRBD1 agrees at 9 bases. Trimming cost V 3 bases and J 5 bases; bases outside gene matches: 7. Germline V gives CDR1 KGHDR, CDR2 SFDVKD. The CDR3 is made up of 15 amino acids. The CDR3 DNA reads TGTGCCACCAGTGATCCCCGGGACAGGGCGGACGAGCAGTACTTC. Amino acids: CATSDPRDRADEQYF.

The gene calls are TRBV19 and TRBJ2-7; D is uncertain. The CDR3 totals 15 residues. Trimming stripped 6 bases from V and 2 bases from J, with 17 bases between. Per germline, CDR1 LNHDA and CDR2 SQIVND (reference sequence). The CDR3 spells CASSKAPGSTYEQYF. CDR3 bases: TGTGCCAGTAGCAAGGCCCCAGGTTCCACCTACGAGCAGTACTTC.

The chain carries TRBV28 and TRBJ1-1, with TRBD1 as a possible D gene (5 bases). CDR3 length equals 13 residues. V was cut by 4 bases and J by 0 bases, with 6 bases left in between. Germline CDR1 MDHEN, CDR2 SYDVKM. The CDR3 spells CASSSQVNTEAFF. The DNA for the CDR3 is TGTGCCAGCAGTTCACAGGTGAACACTGAAGCTTTCTTT.

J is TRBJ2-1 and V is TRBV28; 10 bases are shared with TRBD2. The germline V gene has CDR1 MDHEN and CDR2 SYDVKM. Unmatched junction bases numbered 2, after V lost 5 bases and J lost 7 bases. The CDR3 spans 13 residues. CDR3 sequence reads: CASSISGRNEQFF. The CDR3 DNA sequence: TGTGCCAGCAGTATTAGCGGGAGGAATGAGCAGTTCTTC.

CDR3 protein: CASSEQGFGANTEAFF. Written as DNA, the CDR3 is TGCGCCAGCAGCGAACAGGGTTTTGGGGCGAACACTGAAGCTTTCTTT. The chain recombines TRBV4-1 with TRBJ1-1; perhaps TRBD1 as D (6 bases). V was clipped by 5 bases and J by 1 base, with 17 bases between them. In germline, CDR1 is MGHRA, CDR2 YSYEKL. The CDR3 covers 16 residues.

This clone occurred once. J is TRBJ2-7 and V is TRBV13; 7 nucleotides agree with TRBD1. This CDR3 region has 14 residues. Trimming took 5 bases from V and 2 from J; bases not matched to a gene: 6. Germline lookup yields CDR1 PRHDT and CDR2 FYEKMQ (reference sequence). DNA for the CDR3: TGTGCCAGCAGCAGTAAGACAGGGACCTACGAGCAGTACTTC. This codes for CASSSKTGTYEQYF.

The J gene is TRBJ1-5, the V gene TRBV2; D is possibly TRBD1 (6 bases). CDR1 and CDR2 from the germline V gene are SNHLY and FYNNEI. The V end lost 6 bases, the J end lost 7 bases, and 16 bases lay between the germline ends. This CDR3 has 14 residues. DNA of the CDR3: TGTGCCAGCAGCCCACAGGGTTTTCGACAGCCCCAGCATTTT. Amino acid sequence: CASSPQGFRQPQHF.

DNA of the CDR3: TGTGCCAGCAGCTCAGCGGGAGTTAGCGGGGAGCTGTTTTTT. Amino acid sequence: CASSSAGVSGELFF. The chain recombines TRBV7-3 with TRBJ2-2, with 8 bases aligning to TRBD2. CDR1 and CDR2 from the germline V gene are SGHTA and FQGTGA. Trimming at V came to 4 bases and at J to 7 bases, leaving 5 bases not matched to a gene. The CDR3 runs 14 residues. Supplemented by reference TRBV7-3 and TRBJ2-2, the full variable domain reads GAGVSQTPSNKVTEKGKYVELRCDPISGHTALYWYRQSLGQGPEFLIYFQGTGAADDSGLPNDRFFAVRPEGSVSTLKIQRTERGDSAVYLCASSSAGVSGELFFGEGSRLTVL.